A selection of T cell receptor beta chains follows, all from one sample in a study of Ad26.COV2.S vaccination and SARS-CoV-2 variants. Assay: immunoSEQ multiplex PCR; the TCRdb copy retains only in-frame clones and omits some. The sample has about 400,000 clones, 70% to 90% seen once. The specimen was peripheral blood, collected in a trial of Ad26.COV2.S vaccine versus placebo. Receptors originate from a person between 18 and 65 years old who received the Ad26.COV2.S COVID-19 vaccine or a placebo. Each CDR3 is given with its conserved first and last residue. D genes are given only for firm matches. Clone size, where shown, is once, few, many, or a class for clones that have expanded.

cdr3_nt: TGTGCCAGCAGTTCTTCCAGGGGTTCCTATGGCTACACCTTC
cdr3_aa: CASSSSRGSYGYTF
clone_size: NA
j_call: TRBJ1-2
v_call: TRBV6-6
d_call: NA

cdr3_nt: TGTGCCAGCAGTTTCGCCCCAGATACGCAGTATTTT
cdr3_aa: CASSFAPDTQYF
clone_size: NA
j_call: TRBJ2-3
v_call: TRBV28
d_call: NA

cdr3_nt: TGCGCCAGCGGTGCAGGACAAAGCTCTGGAAACACCATATATTTT
cdr3_aa: CASGAGQSSGNTIYF
clone_size: NA
j_call: TRBJ1-3
v_call: TRBV5-1
d_call: NA

cdr3_nt: TGTGCCAGCAGCTCCGGACTAGCGGGACCAGCAGATACGCAGTATTTT
cdr3_aa: CASSSGLAGPADTQYF
clone_size: NA
j_call: TRBJ2-3
v_call: TRBV5-4
d_call: TRBD2

cdr3_nt: TGTGCCAGCTCACCACCGACGGTGGGTTCGGGCAAAAACATTCAGTACTTC
cdr3_aa: CASSPPTVGSGKNIQYF
clone_size: NA
j_call: TRBJ2-4
v_call: TRBV18
d_call: NA

cdr3_nt: TGTGCCAGCAGTTTAGACCTAGGTAATTCACCCCTCCACTTT
cdr3_aa: CASSLDLGNSPLHF
clone_size: NA
j_call: TRBJ1-6
v_call: TRBV28
d_call: NA

cdr3_nt: TGTGCCATCAGTGAGGACGACAGAGTCAATCAGCCCCAGCATTTT
cdr3_aa: CAISEDDRVNQPQHF
clone_size: NA
j_call: TRBJ1-5
v_call: TRBV10-3
d_call: NA

cdr3_nt: TGCAGCGTTGTGGTAGCGGGGGGCAATGAGCAGTTCTTC
cdr3_aa: CSVVVAGGNEQFF
clone_size: NA
j_call: TRBJ2-1
v_call: TRBV29-1
d_call: TRBD2

cdr3_nt: TGTGCCAGCAGCCTTCAGGGCGGCACTGAAGCTTTCTTT
cdr3_aa: CASSLQGGTEAFF
clone_size: NA
j_call: TRBJ1-1
v_call: TRBV7-3
d_call: NA

cdr3_nt: TGTGCCTGGAGTGGAAGTACCGGGACAGGCCTTGAAAAACTGTTTTTT
cdr3_aa: CAWSGSTGTGLEKLFF
clone_size: NA
j_call: TRBJ1-4
v_call: TRBV30
d_call: TRBD1

cdr3_nt: TGCGCCAGCAGCCCAACGGTCACTGAAGCTTTCTTT
cdr3_aa: CASSPTVTEAFF
clone_size: NA
j_call: TRBJ1-1
v_call: TRBV4-3
d_call: NA

cdr3_nt: TGTGCCAGCAGCCCTAGCGGGGGGTTTCCAGATACGCAGTATTTT
cdr3_aa: CASSPSGGFPDTQYF
clone_size: NA
j_call: TRBJ2-3
v_call: TRBV7-9
d_call: TRBD2

cdr3_nt: TGCAGCGTTGGTTTTGGGGCGACGAACACTGAAGCTTTCTTT
cdr3_aa: CSVGFGATNTEAFF
clone_size: NA
j_call: TRBJ1-1
v_call: TRBV29-1
d_call: NA

cdr3_nt: TGTGCCAGTAGTATAGATATCTGGGCCGGGGAGCTGTTTTTT
cdr3_aa: CASSIDIWAGELFF
clone_size: NA
j_call: TRBJ2-2
v_call: TRBV19
d_call: NA

cdr3_nt: TGTGCCAGCAGTTTCCGCAACTACAATGAGCAGTTCTTC
cdr3_aa: CASSFRNYNEQFF
clone_size: once
j_call: TRBJ2-1
v_call: TRBV12-3/TRBV12-4
d_call: NA

cdr3_nt: TGTGCCAGCAGCTTACTGTCTCGGGGGCTCGCAGATACGCAGTATTTT
cdr3_aa: CASSLLSRGLADTQYF
clone_size: NA
j_call: TRBJ2-3
v_call: TRBV7-9
d_call: NA

cdr3_nt: TGTGCCAGCAGCCAACAGACAGGGCCGAGGACCCAGTACTTC
cdr3_aa: CASSQQTGPRTQYF
clone_size: NA
j_call: TRBJ2-5
v_call: TRBV3-1/TRBV3-2
d_call: TRBD1

cdr3_nt: TGTGCCAGCAGCTTATTGTCGACAGATGAAATGGGAATCCAGTTCTTC
cdr3_aa: CASSLLSTDEMGIQFF
clone_size: NA
j_call: TRBJ2-1
v_call: TRBV7-2
d_call: NA

cdr3_nt: TGTGCCAGCCATCCTTGGACAGGGAGTGCAGATACGCAGTATTTT
cdr3_aa: CASHPWTGSADTQYF
clone_size: NA
j_call: TRBJ2-3
v_call: TRBV6-5
d_call: TRBD1

cdr3_nt: TGCGCCAGCAGCTTGGTTTCGGGTGAGCAGTTCTTC
cdr3_aa: CASSLVSGEQFF
clone_size: NA
j_call: TRBJ2-1
v_call: TRBV5-1
d_call: NA

cdr3_nt: TGCGCCAGCAGGGTTGGGGCAGAGAATGAGCAGTTCTTC
cdr3_aa: CASRVGAENEQFF
clone_size: NA
j_call: TRBJ2-1
v_call: TRBV5-1
d_call: NA

cdr3_nt: TGTGCCAGCAGCCCCGGGACTAGCGGGGGGGCCCACCCCACCGGGGAGCTGTTTTTT
cdr3_aa: CASSPGTSGGAHPTGELFF
clone_size: NA
j_call: TRBJ2-2
v_call: TRBV9
d_call: TRBD2

cdr3_nt: TGCGCCAGCAGCTCCGGGACGCCCAATGGCTACACCTTC
cdr3_aa: CASSSGTPNGYTF
clone_size: NA
j_call: TRBJ1-2
v_call: TRBV5-1
d_call: NA

cdr3_nt: TGTGCCAGCAGCTTGAGGGGGCGCGACTATGGCTACACCTTC
cdr3_aa: CASSLRGRDYGYTF
clone_size: NA
j_call: TRBJ1-2
v_call: TRBV5-6
d_call: TRBD1

cdr3_nt: TGCGCCAGCAGTGCGACAGAGAACACCGGGGAGCTGTTTTTT
cdr3_aa: CASSATENTGELFF
clone_size: NA
j_call: TRBJ2-2
v_call: TRBV23-1
d_call: NA

cdr3_nt: TGTGCCAGCAGAAGGGGACAGGGATACGAGCAGTACTTC
cdr3_aa: CASRRGQGYEQYF
clone_size: NA
j_call: TRBJ2-7
v_call: TRBV6-5
d_call: TRBD1

cdr3_nt: TGTGCCACCAGTGGACGGGACAGCTATGGCTACACCTTC
cdr3_aa: CATSGRDSYGYTF
clone_size: NA
j_call: TRBJ1-2
v_call: TRBV24-1
d_call: TRBD1

cdr3_nt: TGTGCCAGTTACCATACCGGGACACTTCATGGGAAACTGTTTTTT
cdr3_aa: CASYHTGTLHGKLFF
clone_size: NA
j_call: TRBJ1-4
v_call: TRBV28
d_call: NA

cdr3_nt: TGCGCCAGTAGGGGAGGGGAGACCCAGTACTTC
cdr3_aa: CASRGGETQYF
clone_size: NA
j_call: TRBJ2-5
v_call: TRBV5-1
d_call: TRBD2

cdr3_nt: TGTGCCAGCAGGCCCGGGACAGGTTACAATGAGCAGTTCTTC
cdr3_aa: CASRPGTGYNEQFF
clone_size: NA
j_call: TRBJ2-1
v_call: TRBV13
d_call: TRBD1

cdr3_nt: TGCAGCGTTGACGGGGGAGTCAACTACGAGCAGTACTTC
cdr3_aa: CSVDGGVNYEQYF
clone_size: NA
j_call: TRBJ2-7
v_call: TRBV29-1
d_call: NA

cdr3_nt: TGCGCCAGCAGCCTCTTGGGACTAGCCTTGAACACCGGGGAGCTGTTTTTT
cdr3_aa: CASSLLGLALNTGELFF
clone_size: NA
j_call: TRBJ2-2
v_call: TRBV5-1
d_call: TRBD2

cdr3_nt: TGTGCCAGCACCATGTACAGGGAACTGGATACGCAGTATTTT
cdr3_aa: CASTMYRELDTQYF
clone_size: NA
j_call: TRBJ2-3
v_call: TRBV6-6
d_call: NA

cdr3_nt: TGTGCCAGCAGCGATATGGAAGAGACCCAGTACTTC
cdr3_aa: CASSDMEETQYF
clone_size: NA
j_call: TRBJ2-5
v_call: TRBV3-1/TRBV3-2
d_call: NA

cdr3_nt: TGTGCCTGGAGGGACTACAGGGTTGAAGCTTTCTTT
cdr3_aa: CAWRDYRVEAFF
clone_size: NA
j_call: TRBJ1-1
v_call: TRBV30
d_call: NA

cdr3_nt: TGCAGCGTGGACGGGGGGGCCCGCTACAATGAGCAGTTCTTC
cdr3_aa: CSVDGGARYNEQFF
clone_size: NA
j_call: TRBJ2-1
v_call: TRBV29-1
d_call: TRBD2

cdr3_nt: TGTGCCAGCACCCGACTAGCGGGGAAACCGAATGAGCAGTTCTTC
cdr3_aa: CASTRLAGKPNEQFF
clone_size: NA
j_call: TRBJ2-1
v_call: TRBV6-5
d_call: TRBD2

cdr3_nt: TGTGCCAGCAGTTCTGCGGGGAGGATCAATCAGCCCCAGCATTTT
cdr3_aa: CASSSAGRINQPQHF
clone_size: NA
j_call: TRBJ1-5
v_call: TRBV28
d_call: NA

cdr3_nt: TGTGCCAGCTCACAGGGGATTGGTTCACCCCTCCACTTT
cdr3_aa: CASSQGIGSPLHF
clone_size: NA
j_call: TRBJ1-6
v_call: TRBV5-6
d_call: TRBD1

cdr3_nt: TGTGCCAGCAGCCGCGACAGGTGGTCCAACAATGAGCAGTTCTTC
cdr3_aa: CASSRDRWSNNEQFF
clone_size: NA
j_call: TRBJ2-1
v_call: TRBV7-3
d_call: NA

cdr3_nt: TGCAGCGTTTCCCTTGGACAGGATGGTCAGCCCCAGCATTTT
cdr3_aa: CSVSLGQDGQPQHF
clone_size: NA
j_call: TRBJ1-5
v_call: TRBV29-1
d_call: TRBD1

cdr3_nt: TGTGCCAGTAGTATGGGAACAGGGGGGACTTCCTACGAGCAGTACTTC
cdr3_aa: CASSMGTGGTSYEQYF
clone_size: few
j_call: TRBJ2-7
v_call: TRBV19
d_call: TRBD1

cdr3_nt: TGCGCCAGCAGCCAAGATCGAGGAGACCGAGAGCAGTTCTTC
cdr3_aa: CASSQDRGDREQFF
clone_size: NA
j_call: TRBJ2-1
v_call: TRBV4-3
d_call: NA

cdr3_nt: TGTGCCAGCAACCCGCCAGGGGGCTACGAGCAGTACTTC
cdr3_aa: CASNPPGGYEQYF
clone_size: NA
j_call: TRBJ2-7
v_call: TRBV6-2/TRBV6-3
d_call: TRBD1

cdr3_nt: TGTGCCAGCAGCCACCCAACTAGCGGGGGCGACACCGGGGAGCTGTTTTTT
cdr3_aa: CASSHPTSGGDTGELFF
clone_size: NA
j_call: TRBJ2-2
v_call: TRBV4-2
d_call: TRBD2

cdr3_nt: TGTGCCAGCAGCTTTAGACTCAATATGAACACCGGGGAGCTGTTTTTT
cdr3_aa: CASSFRLNMNTGELFF
clone_size: NA
j_call: TRBJ2-2
v_call: TRBV7-8
d_call: NA

cdr3_nt: TGTGCCAGCAGCTTAGGGCAGGGAGATGGCTACACCTTC
cdr3_aa: CASSLGQGDGYTF
clone_size: once
j_call: TRBJ1-2
v_call: TRBV7-3
d_call: NA

cdr3_nt: TGTGCCAGCAGTGACAGGGGATACGAGCAGTACTTC
cdr3_aa: CASSDRGYEQYF
clone_size: NA
j_call: TRBJ2-7
v_call: TRBV6-1
d_call: NA

cdr3_nt: TGTGCCAGCAAATTACAGGGGGGTTCACCCCTCCACTTT
cdr3_aa: CASKLQGGSPLHF
clone_size: NA
j_call: TRBJ1-6
v_call: TRBV6-5
d_call: TRBD1

cdr3_nt: TGTGCCAGCAGCAACTTACTGGCGGGGGGTCCCGGGGAGCTGTTTTTT
cdr3_aa: CASSNLLAGGPGELFF
clone_size: NA
j_call: TRBJ2-2
v_call: TRBV3-1/TRBV3-2
d_call: TRBD2

cdr3_nt: TGTGCCACCAGTAGGTCCGACCGCGACACCGGGGAGCTGTTTTTT
cdr3_aa: CATSRSDRDTGELFF
clone_size: NA
j_call: TRBJ2-2
v_call: TRBV24-1
d_call: NA

cdr3_nt: TGCGCCAGCAGCCAAGATAGGAGACGGGAGCAGTACTTC
cdr3_aa: CASSQDRRREQYF
clone_size: once
j_call: TRBJ2-7
v_call: TRBV4-3
d_call: NA

cdr3_nt: TGTGCCAGCAGTTACAGGGTCTCGGCTTTCTTT
cdr3_aa: CASSYRVSAFF
clone_size: NA
j_call: TRBJ1-1
v_call: TRBV6-5
d_call: NA

cdr3_nt: TGTGCCAGTATCTCCACCTTCGTCAGCAATCAGCCCCAGCATTTT
cdr3_aa: CASISTFVSNQPQHF
clone_size: NA
j_call: TRBJ1-5
v_call: TRBV19
d_call: NA

cdr3_nt: TGCGCCAGCAGCCCCTACCGGGTTGGAGTTTCCTACGAGCAGTACTTC
cdr3_aa: CASSPYRVGVSYEQYF
clone_size: few
j_call: TRBJ2-7
v_call: TRBV5-1
d_call: NA

cdr3_nt: TGTGCCACCAGTGAGACCGGGACAGGGGTCAACGAGCAGTACTTC
cdr3_aa: CATSETGTGVNEQYF
clone_size: NA
j_call: TRBJ2-7
v_call: TRBV24-1
d_call: TRBD1

cdr3_nt: TGCGCCAGCAGCTTCCGGACAGATAGAGAAAAACTGTTTTTT
cdr3_aa: CASSFRTDREKLFF
clone_size: NA
j_call: TRBJ1-4
v_call: TRBV5-1
d_call: NA

cdr3_nt: TGTGCCAGCAGCCTCCTGAGACTAGCGGGGGGTTCCGAGCAGTACTTC
cdr3_aa: CASSLLRLAGGSEQYF
clone_size: NA
j_call: TRBJ2-7
v_call: TRBV7-2
d_call: TRBD2